This T cell receptor (beta chain) emerged from a study of T cells in Graves' hyperthyroidism and ophthalmopathy. Study-wide background: Peripheral blood draws took place at initial diagnosis, ahead of any treatment.

In its sample, this clonotype was seen a few times. The antigen remains unidentified. Amplified TCR beta CDR3 regions derived from RNA transcripts. The HTBI primer set was used in a first-round RT-PCR of the TCR CDR3. TCRdb redid the calling of the multiplex PCR reads with MiXCR, one entry per CDR3 protein. There are a few hundred thousand distinct CDR3 sequences in the sample; about 18% occur only once, and over 35% lies in the top ten. Exclusion criteria comprised uncontrolled infection, other autoimmune disease, pregnancy or lactation. V was trimmed by 2 bases and J by 1 base, leaving 8 bases between them. The V gene's germline CDR1 is MNHEY and CDR2 SMNVEV (reference sequence). The CDR3 loop spans 15 amino acids. General study points: The model made its ophthalmopathy prediction, and onset followed a median about 6 months later. In blood, most of the thyroid clonotypes expanded above 0.001 were also present.

The TCR sequence derives from a young man with Graves' ophthalmopathy. The V gene is TRBV27, the J gene TRBJ2-2, with D perhaps matching TRBD1 (6 bases). Material for sequencing was blood. Written as DNA, the CDR3 is TGTGCCAGCAGTTTAGGACAGCGGAACACCGGGGAGCTGTTTTTT. Its protein product is CASSLGQRNTGELFF.